These 26 T cell receptor beta chains were sequenced from one sample in a study of control samples from healthy donors and cancer patients (TCRdb year 2020). Libraries were prepared through the immunoSEQ multiplex PCR assay. TCRdb limited this immuneACCESS table to in-frame rearrangements with V and J called. A share of clones is missing; checked studies link under half to unresolved V genes, and the rest is unexplained. Within this sample are 63,000 or so clones, with approximately 84% of them counted one time only. Roughly 28% of the sample goes to the ten largest clones. The specimen sequenced was blood. Source of these receptors: a man in his forties or fifties in good health.

The rearrangement joins TRBV12-2 to TRBJ2-7. TRBV12-2 is a listed pseudogene. This CDR3 has 15 residues. Written as DNA, the CDR3 is TGTGCAAGTCGCTTAGAGGGCCGAGACTCCTACGAGCAGTACTTC. It translates to CASRLEGRDSYEQYF.

The chain uses TRBV11-3 and TRBJ1-3; D might be TRBD1 (5 bases). V gave up 5 bases and J gave up 0 bases, with 14 bases separating them. CDR3 length equals 16 residues. The germline gives CDR1 SGHNT, CDR2 YENEEA. The CDR3 loop reads CASSPRTTVSGNTIYF. The CDR3 region has the DNA TGTGCCAGCAGCCCTCGCACGACAGTCTCTGGAAACACCATATATTTT.

The chain combines TRBV2 with TRBJ2-7; D is tentatively TRBD1 or TRBD2 (6 bases each). Germline loops: CDR1 SNHLY, CDR2 FYNNEI. V gave up 11 bases and J gave up 4 bases, with 21 bases separating them. CDR3 length equals 14 residues. CDR3 sequence: CAASQDGGGYEQYF. The CDR3 nucleotides read TGTGCCGCATCCCAAGACGGGGGCGGATACGAGCAGTACTTC.

The chain joins TRBV18 to TRBJ1-2; D is ambiguous. CDR1 is KGHSH and CDR2 is LQKENI in the germline V gene. The germline V and J ends were trimmed by 2 bases and 0 bases, with 19 bases remaining between them. The CDR3 is made up of 18 amino acids. CDR3 nucleotides: TGTGCCAGCTCACCAATTTGGCAGTCGGCCGGTTCTAACTATGGCTACACCTTC. This translates into CASSPIWQSAGSNYGYTF.

This clone has just a few counts. The CDR3 sequence is CASSVDAFTDTQYF. The CDR3 DNA sequence: TGTGCCAGCAGCGTAGACGCCTTCACAGATACGCAGTATTTT. The genes are TRBV9 and TRBJ2-3, with D uncertain. V lost 0 bases and J 2 bases, leaving 7 bases between the germline ends. CDR1 is SGDLS and CDR2 is YYNGEE in the germline V gene. The CDR3 covers 14 residues.

The chain couples TRBV28 to TRBJ2-5, with TRBD2 matching 7 bases. The CDR3 length is 13 residues. Germline V gene data show CDR1 as MDHEN and CDR2 as SYDVKM. V dropped 7 bases and J dropped 6; count of bases not matched to a gene: 8. DNA of the CDR3: TGTGCCAGCAACCCGGAGGGGACTAAGACCCAGTACTTC. Residues: CASNPEGTKTQYF.

This clone was found a few times. The CDR3 loop is CASSELAANEQFF. The CDR3 nucleotides are TGCGCCAGCAGTGAGTTGGCGGCCAATGAGCAGTTCTTC. The chain joins TRBV10-2 to TRBJ2-1; unclear D gene. This CDR3 is 13 amino acids long. The V end was cut by 1 base, the J end by 6 bases, with 7 bases between. CDR1 and CDR2 from the germline V gene are WSHSY and SAAADI.

V usage is TRBV18 and J usage is TRBJ1-5; the match to TRBD1 covers 7 bases. Germline values: CDR1 KGHSH, CDR2 LQKENI. The CDR3 is 18 residues long. Trimming removed 3 bases from V and 0 bases from J; junction bases left unmatched: 11. CDR3 bases: TGTGCCAGCTCACCGGCGACAGGGACGAGGCATAGCAATCAGCCCCAGCATTTT. Its protein is CASSPATGTRHSNQPQHF.

The chain couples TRBV2 to TRBJ1-4; no reliable D call. The germline V and J ends were trimmed by 9 bases and 4 bases, with 21 bases remaining between them. Germline assignment: CDR1 SNHLY and CDR2 FYNNEI. The CDR3 loop spans 16 amino acids. The DNA of the CDR3 is TGTGCCAGTGCCCCCGGATCCGAGCTCCTTAATGAAAAACTGTTTTTT. Translating it yields CASAPGSELLNEKLFF.

This clone has a handful of counts. The gene calls are TRBV2 and TRBJ1-2, with D possibly matching TRBD1 (5 bases). The CDR3 is made up of 12 amino acids. Trimming removed 5 bases at V and 8 bases at J, with 12 bases between. CDR1 and CDR2 from the germline V gene are SNHLY and FYNNEI. The CDR3 sequence: CASSPGGDGYTF. Written as DNA, the CDR3 is TGTGCCAGCAGTCCCGGGGGTGACGGCTACACCTTC.

The chain is built from TRBV6-2 or TRBV6-3 and TRBJ2-7; 9 nucleotides agree with TRBD2. The CDR3 is made up of 20 amino acids. Trimming took 4 bases from V and 4 from J; bases not matched to a gene: 23. Germline CDR1 and CDR2: MNHEY and SVGEGT. The CDR3 region is CASSFPFGSRGRESLYEQYF. The CDR3 nucleotides read TGTGCCAGCAGTTTTCCCTTTGGTTCGCGCGGGAGGGAATCCCTTTACGAGCAGTACTTC.

This clone was picked up one time. CDR3 nucleotides: TGTGCCAGCAGCCAAGAAGTGAGGGGGTACAGCAATCAGCCCCAGCATTTT. This encodes CASSQEVRGYSNQPQHF. The rearrangement joins TRBV3-1 (or the pseudogene TRBV3-2) to TRBJ1-5; D possibly corresponds to TRBD1 (6 bases). Deletions cut 0 bases from V and 1 base from J, with 13 bases between. The CDR3 loop spans 17 amino acids. Germline CDR1 is LGHDT and CDR2 is YNNKEL (reference sequence).

The gene calls are TRBV5-6 and TRBJ2-7, with D possibly being TRBD2 (6 bases). Trimming removed 4 bases from V and 4 bases from J, with 21 bases in between. The CDR3 spans 16 residues. Germline loops: CDR1 SGHDT, CDR2 YYEEEE. CDR3 loop: CASSPGGSGYRYEQYF. CDR3 nucleotide sequence: TGTGCCAGCAGCCCCGGGGGAAGCGGGTACCGTTACGAGCAGTACTTC.

CDR3 sequence: CASSWGLGVTNEKLFF. DNA for the CDR3: TGTGCCAGCAGTTGGGGATTAGGGGTCACTAATGAAAAACTGTTTTTT. This sequence joins TRBV6-5 and TRBJ1-4; a weak D match, TRBD1 (5 bases). With 4 bases removed from V and 2 bases from J, the gap between germline ends came to 14 bases. This CDR3 contains 16 residues. Germline assignment: CDR1 MNHEY and CDR2 SVGAGI.

There are a few counts of this clone. The V and J genes are TRBV5-4 and TRBJ2-7; 8 bases map to TRBD1. Germline values: CDR1 SGHNT, CDR2 YYREEE (reference sequence). The CDR3 runs 12 residues. The CDR3 spells CATLGQGNEQYF. The CDR3 DNA reads TGTGCGACCCTCGGACAGGGCAACGAGCAGTACTTC.

V gene TRBV23-1 combines with J gene TRBJ2-3, with a possible D match to TRBD1 (6 bases). TRBV23-1 has ORF status, its function being uncertain. The CDR3 has 15 amino acids. Trimming left V 0 bases short and J 0 bases short, with 7 bases between. The CDR3 nucleotides read TGCGCCAGCAGTCAATCAGGGGGTAGCACAGATACGCAGTATTTT. Translating it yields CASSQSGGSTDTQYF.

V and J are TRBV4-2 and TRBJ2-7, with D maybe TRBD2 (6 bases). The CDR3 has 14 residues. V lost 4 bases, J lost 6 bases, and 16 bases lay in between. The germline CDR1 and CDR2 sequences are LGHNA and YNFKEQ. The CDR3 is CASSLGGASGEQYF. In DNA, the CDR3 is TGTGCCAGCAGCCTGGGCGGGGCCTCGGGCGAGCAGTACTTC.

The chain joins TRBV9 to TRBJ1-2, with D possibly matching TRBD1 (6 bases). The CDR3 has 13 amino acids. CDR1 and CDR2 (germline): SGDLS, YYNGEE. Trimming took 0 bases from V and 12 from J, leaving 15 bases between them. In nucleotides, the CDR3 is TGTGCCAGCAGCGTAGTGGGGGACAAAGATCACACCTTC. Translated: CASSVVGDKDHTF.

The chain has TRBV7-9 and TRBJ2-7; D may be TRBD1 (6 bases). Germline CDR1 SEHNR, CDR2 FQNEAQ (reference sequence). Trimming took 6 bases from V and 6 from J, leaving 18 bases between them. The CDR3 length is 14 residues. The CDR3 DNA reads TGTGCCAGCAGTCGTGCCTGGGGGCCAGGCGAGCAGTACTTC. This sequence encodes CASSRAWGPGEQYF.

This sequence joins TRBV6-6 and TRBJ1-2; TRBD1 matches at 10 bases. In germline, CDR1 is MNHNY, CDR2 SVGAGI (reference sequence). J gave up 7 bases and V 7 bases, and 12 bases lay outside the gene matches. This CDR3 contains 15 residues. For the CDR3, the DNA is TGTGCCAGCATCCTGGGCCGGGACAGGGGAGGTGGCTACACCTTC. This translates into CASILGRDRGGGYTF.

The chain links TRBV4-2 to TRBJ2-4; D perhaps matches TRBD2 (5 bases). This CDR3 spans 15 amino acids. V was trimmed by 5 bases and J by 3 bases, leaving 14 bases between them. CDR1 LGHNA and CDR2 YNFKEQ come from the germline V gene. In DNA, the CDR3 is TGTGCCAGCAGCTCACACGGGGTAGGCAAAAACATTCAGTACTTC. Translating it yields CASSSHGVGKNIQYF.

V usage is TRBV6-1 and J usage is TRBJ1-2, with 8 bases identical to TRBD1. The germline CDR1 and CDR2 sequences are MNHNS and SASEGT. J gave up 6 bases and V 2 bases, and 5 bases lay outside the gene matches. This CDR3 contains 14 residues. The CDR3 DNA reads TGTGCCAGCAGTGAACGACAGGGGCGCGATGGCTACACCTTC. Translation gives CASSERQGRDGYTF.

The chain joins TRBV27 to TRBJ2-7, with 9 bases that match TRBD2. The CDR3 loop spans 14 amino acids. V was clipped by 6 bases and J by 6 bases; unmatched bases: 9. Germline V gives CDR1 MNHEY, CDR2 SMNVEV (reference sequence). CDR3 protein: CASRKNSGGSEQYF. The CDR3 nucleotides are TGTGCCAGCAGAAAAAACAGCGGGGGGTCCGAGCAGTACTTC.

The count of this clone is one. V usage is TRBV7-3 and J usage is TRBJ1-3, with 11 bases fitting TRBD1. Germline V CDR1 and CDR2: SGHTA, FQGTGA. V lost 5 bases and J lost 6; bases outside the gene matches: 12. The CDR3 consists of 17 residues. The CDR3 sequence: CASSTSGTGGGVNTIYF. The CDR3 nucleotides are TGTGCCAGCAGCACCTCCGGGACAGGGGGTGGTGTAAACACCATATATTTT.

The V and J genes are TRBV28 and TRBJ1-1, with D uncertain. Trimming removed 11 bases from V and 0 bases from J, with 13 bases in between. Germline loops: CDR1 MDHEN, CDR2 SYDVKM. The CDR3 length is 13 residues. The CDR3 DNA reads TGTGCCGCGTGGGCTCCTTTGAACACTGAAGCTTTCTTT. Protein product: CAAWAPLNTEAFF.

This sequence joins TRBV27 and TRBJ1-4; a weak D match, TRBD1 (5 bases). Germline CDR1 is MNHEY and CDR2 is SMNVEV (reference sequence). The length of the CDR3 is 13 residues. V was cut by 2 bases and J by 7 bases, with 8 bases left in between. The CDR3, as DNA: TGTGCCAGCAGTTTAACAAGGGGTGAAAAACTGTTTTTT. Its protein product is CASSLTRGEKLFF.